This passage covers 2 T cell receptor beta chains from one sample sequenced in a study of blood T cell repertoires in COVID-19. The method was immunoSEQ multiplex PCR; TCRdb's version includes in-frame clones alone and lacks a portion of them. The table records roughly 330,000 clones, 89% of them present only once. The sample was peripheral blood. The receptors come from a man aged 18 to 29 who had recovered from COVID-19.

This rearrangement joins TRBV7-3 to TRBJ1-2; 9 bases fit TRBD1. The ends lost 4 bases at V and 5 bases at J; junction bases unmatched: 2. Germline V lookup: CDR1 SGHTA, CDR2 FQGTGA. The CDR3 is 13 amino acids. The CDR3 coding sequence is TGTGCCAGCAGCTACGGACAGGGGTATGGCTACACCTTC. Encoded protein: CASSYGQGYGYTF.

The rearrangement links TRBV19 to TRBJ2-7; 10 bases align to TRBD1. V lost 9 bases, J lost 4 bases, and 15 bases stayed unmatched. Looked up from germline, CDR1 is LNHDA and CDR2 is SQIVND (reference sequence). The CDR3 length is 16 residues. This chain's CDR3 is CARYRQGTGAPYEQYF. In nucleotides, the CDR3 is TGTGCCAGGTACAGACAAGGGACAGGGGCCCCATACGAGCAGTACTTC. Together with reference TRBV19 and TRBJ2-7, the CDR3 gives the full variable domain: DGGITQSPKYLFRKEGQNVTLSCEQNLNHDAMYWYRQDPGQGLRLIYYSQIVNDFQKGDIAEGYSVSREKKESFPLTVTSAQKNPTAFYLCARYRQGTGAPYEQYFGPGTRLTVT.